This is a list of T cell receptor beta chains from one sample in a study of CD8+ T cells in alopecia areata. Clones were read by immunoSEQ multiplex PCR, and TCRdb kept only the in-frame ones, dropping some. The sample has hundreds of thousands of clones; 67% are singletons. Sequencing was performed on CD4+ T cells sorted from blood, taken at week 0. All receptors come from a human donor with alopecia areata. The CDR3 runs from the conserved cysteine through the conserved F or W. D genes are given only for firm matches. Size values are once, few and many counts, or a class for expanded clones, and some rows have none.

v_call: TRBV9
d_call: TRBD2
clone_size: .
j_call: TRBJ2-7
cdr3_nt: TGTGCCAGCAGCGTAGACGCTAGCGGGGGGTACGAGCAGTACTTC
cdr3_aa: CASSVDASGGYEQYF

v_call: TRBV29-1
d_call: TRBD1
clone_size: .
j_call: TRBJ2-1
cdr3_nt: TGCAGCGTATCGGGACAGACGTACAATGAGCAGTTCTTC
cdr3_aa: CSVSGQTYNEQFF

v_call: TRBV6-5
d_call: .
clone_size: .
j_call: TRBJ2-1
cdr3_nt: TGTGCCAGCAGTTACTCGACCAGTCGGAATGAGCAGTTCTTC
cdr3_aa: CASSYSTSRNEQFF

v_call: TRBV5-1
d_call: .
clone_size: .
j_call: TRBJ2-3
cdr3_nt: TGCGCCAGCAGCTTGCAGGGGCCTAGCACAGATACGCAGTATTTT
cdr3_aa: CASSLQGPSTDTQYF

v_call: TRBV30
d_call: .
clone_size: .
j_call: TRBJ1-6
cdr3_nt: TGTGCCTGTGGAAACTTTAATTCACCCCTCCACTTT
cdr3_aa: CACGNFNSPLHF

v_call: TRBV29-1
d_call: .
clone_size: .
j_call: TRBJ2-3
cdr3_nt: TGCAGCGTGGGATCGGTCACTTCCGGGGATACGCAGTATTTT
cdr3_aa: CSVGSVTSGDTQYF

v_call: TRBV5-4
d_call: TRBD2
clone_size: .
j_call: TRBJ2-5
cdr3_nt: TGCGCCAGCAGCTTGGCCGGGGCGGGGGGACCTCTTGCGACCCAGTACTTC
cdr3_aa: CASSLAGAGGPLATQYF

v_call: TRBV6-5
d_call: TRBD2
clone_size: .
j_call: TRBJ2-7
cdr3_nt: TGTGCCAGCAGGAAAACGGGACTAGCGGGTGAGCAGTACTTC
cdr3_aa: CASRKTGLAGEQYF

v_call: TRBV2
d_call: .
clone_size: .
j_call: TRBJ2-1
cdr3_nt: TGTGCCAGCAGTGTGGCGGAGCAGTTCTTC
cdr3_aa: CASSVAEQFF

v_call: TRBV13
d_call: .
clone_size: few
j_call: TRBJ2-5
cdr3_nt: TGTGCCAGCAGCCCACGCGGGCCTGGGGAGACCCAGTACTTC
cdr3_aa: CASSPRGPGETQYF

v_call: TRBV19
d_call: TRBD1
clone_size: .
j_call: TRBJ1-6
cdr3_nt: TGTGCCAGTACCCCAAAACAGGGGGGTTCACCCCTCCACTTT
cdr3_aa: CASTPKQGGSPLHF

v_call: TRBV9
d_call: .
clone_size: .
j_call: TRBJ1-1
cdr3_nt: TGTGCCAGCAGCCCCCTCGGGGTGAACACTGAAGCTTTCTTT
cdr3_aa: CASSPLGVNTEAFF

v_call: TRBV7-9
d_call: .
clone_size: few
j_call: TRBJ2-5
cdr3_nt: TGTGCCAGCAGTCCTAAAGAGACCCAGTACTTC
cdr3_aa: CASSPKETQYF

v_call: TRBV30
d_call: .
clone_size: .
j_call: TRBJ1-4
cdr3_nt: TGTGCCTGGAGTGTAATAGCAACTAATGAAAAACTGTTTTTT
cdr3_aa: CAWSVIATNEKLFF

v_call: TRBV29-1
d_call: TRBD1
clone_size: few
j_call: TRBJ2-5
cdr3_nt: TGCAGCGTTACGACAGGGCCGGGGGAGACCCAGTACTTC
cdr3_aa: CSVTTGPGETQYF

v_call: TRBV25-1
d_call: .
clone_size: .
j_call: TRBJ1-4
cdr3_nt: TGTGCCAGCAGTGAATTTCGGGCTGAAAAACTGTTTTTT
cdr3_aa: CASSEFRAEKLFF